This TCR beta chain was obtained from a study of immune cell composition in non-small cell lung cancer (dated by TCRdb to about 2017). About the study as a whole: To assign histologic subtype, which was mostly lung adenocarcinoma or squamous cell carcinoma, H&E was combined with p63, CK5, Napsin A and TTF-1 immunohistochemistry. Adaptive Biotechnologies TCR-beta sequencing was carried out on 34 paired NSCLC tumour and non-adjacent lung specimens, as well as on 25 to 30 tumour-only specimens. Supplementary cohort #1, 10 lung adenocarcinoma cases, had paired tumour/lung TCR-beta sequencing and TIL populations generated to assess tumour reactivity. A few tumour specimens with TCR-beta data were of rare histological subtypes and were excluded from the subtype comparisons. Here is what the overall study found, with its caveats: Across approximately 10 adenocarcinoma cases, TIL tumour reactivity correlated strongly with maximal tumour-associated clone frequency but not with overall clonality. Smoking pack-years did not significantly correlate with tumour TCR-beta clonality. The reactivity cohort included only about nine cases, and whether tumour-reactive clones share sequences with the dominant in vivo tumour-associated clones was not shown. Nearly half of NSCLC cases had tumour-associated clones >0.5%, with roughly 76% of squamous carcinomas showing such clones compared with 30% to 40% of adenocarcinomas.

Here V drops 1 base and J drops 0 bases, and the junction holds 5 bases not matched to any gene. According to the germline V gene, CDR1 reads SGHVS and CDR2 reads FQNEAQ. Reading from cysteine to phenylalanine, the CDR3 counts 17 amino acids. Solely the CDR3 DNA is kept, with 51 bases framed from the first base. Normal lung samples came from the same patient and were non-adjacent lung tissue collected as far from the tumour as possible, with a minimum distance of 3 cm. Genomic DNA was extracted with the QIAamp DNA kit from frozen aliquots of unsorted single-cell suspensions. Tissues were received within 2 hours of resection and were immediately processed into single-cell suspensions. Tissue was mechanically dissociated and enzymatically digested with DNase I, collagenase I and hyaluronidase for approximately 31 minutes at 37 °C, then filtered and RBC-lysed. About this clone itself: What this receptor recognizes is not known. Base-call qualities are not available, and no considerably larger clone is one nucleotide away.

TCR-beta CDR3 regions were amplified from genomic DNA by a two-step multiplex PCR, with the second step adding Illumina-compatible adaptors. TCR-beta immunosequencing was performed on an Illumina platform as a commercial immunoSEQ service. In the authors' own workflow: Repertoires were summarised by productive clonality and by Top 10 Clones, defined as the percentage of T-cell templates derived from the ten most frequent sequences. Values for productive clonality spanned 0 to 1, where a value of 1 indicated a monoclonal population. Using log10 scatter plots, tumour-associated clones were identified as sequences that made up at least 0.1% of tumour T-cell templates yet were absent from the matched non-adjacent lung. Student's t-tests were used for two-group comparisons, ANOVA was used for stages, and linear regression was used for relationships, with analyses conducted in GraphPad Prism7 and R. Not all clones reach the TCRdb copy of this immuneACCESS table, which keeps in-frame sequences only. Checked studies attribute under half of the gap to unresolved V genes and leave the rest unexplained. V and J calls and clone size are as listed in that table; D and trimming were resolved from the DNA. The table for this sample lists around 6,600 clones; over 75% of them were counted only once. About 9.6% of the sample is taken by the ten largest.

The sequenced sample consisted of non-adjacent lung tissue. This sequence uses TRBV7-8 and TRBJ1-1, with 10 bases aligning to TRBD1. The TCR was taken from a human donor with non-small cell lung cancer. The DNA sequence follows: TGTGCCAGCAGCTTAGATGACAGGGGGCACATGAACACTGAAGCTTTCTTT. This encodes CASSLDDRGHMNTEAFF.